This T cell receptor (beta chain) was recovered during a study of neurological immune-mediated disorders. The cDNA was synthesized by 5'RACE incorporating 10-nucleotide random UMIs. In TCRdb, the 5' RACE reads were re-called with MiXCR into one record per CDR3 protein. The data contain 25,000 to 35,000 distinct CDR3 sequences, around 17% of them singletons. The study's findings and limits: HTLV-1-associated myelopathy displayed the greatest TCR clonal expansion, and multiple sclerosis exhibited the smallest, lower than that of healthy controls. Among expanded clones, no CDR3 amino acid sequences were shared across subjects, a pattern suggesting private repertoires in all groups.

The J segment lost 2 bases and the V segment lost 1 base, leaving 1 base of the junction unmatched. CDR1 and CDR2 (germline): PRHDT, FYEKMQ (reference sequence). The length of the CDR3 is 16 residues. Turning to this clonotype: Its target is unknown.

Time point described: technical triplicate 3. Each sorted-subset library came from fewer than 1.3 million CD4+ or CD8+ T cells. This sequence originates from a female donor with HTLV-1-associated myelopathy (HAM/TSP). The V call is TRBV13, the J call TRBJ1-6; 8 nucleotides align to TRBD1. Input material: CD4+ T cells from blood. Written as DNA, the CDR3 is TGTGCCAGCAGCTTAGAACAGGGGGCCTATAATTCACCCCTCCACTTT. Translating it yields CASSLEQGAYNSPLHF.